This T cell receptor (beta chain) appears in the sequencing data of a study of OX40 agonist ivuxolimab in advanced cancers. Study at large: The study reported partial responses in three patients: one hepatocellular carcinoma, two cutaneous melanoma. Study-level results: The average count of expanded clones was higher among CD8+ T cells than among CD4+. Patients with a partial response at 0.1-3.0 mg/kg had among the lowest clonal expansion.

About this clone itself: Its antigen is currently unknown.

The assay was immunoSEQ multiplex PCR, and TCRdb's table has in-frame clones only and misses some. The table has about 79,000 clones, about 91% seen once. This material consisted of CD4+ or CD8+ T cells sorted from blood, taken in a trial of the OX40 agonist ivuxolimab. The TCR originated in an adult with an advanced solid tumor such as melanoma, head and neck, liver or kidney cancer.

The CDR3 coding sequence is TGTGCCAGCAGTTTAGGGGAGACCCAGTACTTC. Translated, it gives CASSLGETQYF. V is TRBV27 and J is TRBJ2-5; D not certain. V was cut by 2 bases and J by 5 bases, with 3 bases left in between. Germline CDR1 reads MNHEY; CDR2 reads SMNVEV (reference sequence). The CDR3 runs 11 residues.